Sequencing of this TCR beta chain was carried out in a study of T cells after yellow fever vaccination. Across the whole study: The SMART-Seq v4 Ultra Low Input method served to prepare the low-cell-number fractions.

The 5'RACE template-switching step produced TCR cDNA and added a universal primer site and UMIs. TCRdb redid the calling of the 5' RACE reads with MiXCR, one entry per CDR3 protein. This table has approximately 13,000 distinct CDR3 sequences, 4.9% appearing once. Germline-derived CDR1 and CDR2 are LGHNA and YSLEER. The CDR3 is made up of 12 amino acids. The V end lost 0 bases, the J end lost 8 bases, and 7 bases lay between the germline ends. This clonotype was detected ten times or more. The TCR was taken from a man in his thirties or forties who received the YFV17D yellow fever vaccine. Sequences were derived from PBMCs, either bulk or a sorted T-cell subset (CD4+, CD8+, memory, or dextramer-sorted; not recorded which), sampled 45 days after the yellow fever booster vaccination. The rearrangement uses TRBV4-3 and TRBJ1-2; no firm D call. The DNA for the CDR3 is TGCGCCAGCAGCCAAGAGATAGGGGGCTACACCTTC. Translation gives CASSQEIGGYTF.